This T cell receptor beta chain was sequenced during a study of control samples from healthy donors and cancer patients. This CDR3 comprises 16 residues. V lost 3 bases, J lost 3 bases, and 6 bases stayed unmatched. Germline V lookup: CDR1 SGHTA, CDR2 FQGNSA. Libraries were prepared by immunoSEQ multiplex PCR; TCRdb keeps only in-frame clonotypes and omits some of them. The table lists about 180,000 clones, more than 90% of them singletons. The sequenced material came from blood. The clonotype originates from a man younger than 40 in good health. This chain uses TRBV7-2 with TRBJ2-2; 8 bases agree with TRBD2. CDR3 sequence reads: CASSLWTSQYTGELFF. The CDR3 DNA follows: TGTGCCAGCAGCTTGTGGACTAGCCAGTACACCGGGGAGCTGTTTTTT.